This T cell receptor (beta chain) derives from a study of lymphopenia after photon versus proton radiotherapy. Some clones are missing from TCRdb's copy, which holds only in-frame ones; the method was immunoSEQ multiplex PCR. The sample lists 17,000 or so clones, approximately 80% seen once, with 20% to 25% in the top ten. The CDR3 extends over 17 amino acids. V lost 7 bases to trimming and J lost 8 bases; unmatched junction nucleotides: 22. CDR1 is LNHDA, CDR2 SQIVND, per germline (reference sequence). The sample was peripheral blood, taken from a patient treated with proton-based radiotherapy. The chain joins TRBV19 to TRBJ1-2, with 7 bases aligning to TRBD1. This TCR came from a man between 65 and 80 years old with pancreatic cancer. CDR3 protein: CASTIPIGGGVLGGYTF. CDR3 sequence (DNA): TGTGCCAGTACCATCCCGATCGGAGGGGGCGTTTTGGGCGGCTACACCTTC.